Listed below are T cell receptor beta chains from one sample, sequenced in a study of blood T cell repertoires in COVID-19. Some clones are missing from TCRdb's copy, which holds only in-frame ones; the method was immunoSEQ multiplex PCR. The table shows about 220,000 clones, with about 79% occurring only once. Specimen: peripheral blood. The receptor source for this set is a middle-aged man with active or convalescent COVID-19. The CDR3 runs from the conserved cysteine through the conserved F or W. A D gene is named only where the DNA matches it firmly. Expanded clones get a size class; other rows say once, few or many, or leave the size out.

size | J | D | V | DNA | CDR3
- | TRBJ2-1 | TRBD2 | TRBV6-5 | TGTGCCAGCAGTCGTTACGCTAGCGGAAACAATGAGCAGTTCTTC | CASSRYASGNNEQFF
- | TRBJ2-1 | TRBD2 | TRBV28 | TGTGCCAGCAGCAATGGTAGGGGACTAGCGACGAATGAGCAGTTCTTC | CASSNGRGLATNEQFF
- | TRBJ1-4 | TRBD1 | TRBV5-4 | TGTGCCAGCAGCTCAGGGGGTGCAACTAATGAAAAACTGTTTTTT | CASSSGGATNEKLFF
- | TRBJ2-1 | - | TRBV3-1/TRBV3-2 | TGTGCCAGCAGCCCGATCCTAGCTTCCTACAATGAGCAGTTCTTC | CASSPILASYNEQFF
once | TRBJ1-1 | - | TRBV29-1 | TGCAGCGTCTCAAGGGGGGGTGGCACTGAAGCTTTCTTT | CSVSRGGGTEAFF
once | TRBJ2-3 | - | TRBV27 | TGTGCCAGCAGGACTGATACGCAGTATTTT | CASRTDTQYF
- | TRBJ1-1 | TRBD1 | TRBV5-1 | TGCGCCAGCAGCGCCGGACAGGGGCTCACTGAAGCTTTCTTT | CASSAGQGLTEAFF
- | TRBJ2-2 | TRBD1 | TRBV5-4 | TGTGCCAGCAGCTTGGGGGGGACAGGGCTCACCGGGGAGCTGTTTTTT | CASSLGGTGLTGELFF
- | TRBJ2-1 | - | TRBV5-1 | TGCGCCAGCAGCTTGGCCGTGACAGTCGGGGGTGAGCAGTTCTTC | CASSLAVTVGGEQFF
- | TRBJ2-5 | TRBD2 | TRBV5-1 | TGCGCCAGCAGCTTGGGGCTAGCGGTGGAGACCCAGTACTTC | CASSLGLAVETQYF
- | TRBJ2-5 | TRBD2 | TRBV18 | TGTGCCAGCTCACCAAGCGGGAGGGCCGGTTGGAAAGAGACCCAGTACTTC | CASSPSGRAGWKETQYF
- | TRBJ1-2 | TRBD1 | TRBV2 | TGTGCCAGCAACCTACAGGGGGCCGGTGGCTACACCTTC | CASNLQGAGGYTF
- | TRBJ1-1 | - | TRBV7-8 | TGTGCCAGCAGGCGAAACACAGGGTTCACTGAAGCTTTCTTT | CASRRNTGFTEAFF
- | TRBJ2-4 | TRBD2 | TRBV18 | TGTGCCAGCTCACCAATTACTAGCGGGAAGACTCCAAACATTCAGTACTTC | CASSPITSGKTPNIQYF
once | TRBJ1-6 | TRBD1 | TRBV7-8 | TGTGCCAGCAGCTTAAGGCAGGGGGATAATTCACCCCTCCACTTT | CASSLRQGDNSPLHF
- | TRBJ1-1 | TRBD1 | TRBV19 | TGTGCCAGTAGTTTCGACAGGGCCGGCACTGAAGCTTTCTTT | CASSFDRAGTEAFF
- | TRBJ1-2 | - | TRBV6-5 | TGTGCCAGCAGTTACTACCCTCCTGACACAGATGGCTACACCTTC | CASSYYPPDTDGYTF
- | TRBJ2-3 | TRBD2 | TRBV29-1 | TGCAGCGTTGCGGGGACTAGCGTTACAGATACGCAGTATTTT | CSVAGTSVTDTQYF
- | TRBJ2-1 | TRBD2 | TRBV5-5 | TGTGCCAGCAGCTTGGAGGGACTAGCGGGACTAAATGAGCAGTTCTTC | CASSLEGLAGLNEQFF
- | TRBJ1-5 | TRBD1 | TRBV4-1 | TGCGCCAGCAGCCAGGGCTGGACAGGGGCTAATCAGCCCCAGCATTTT | CASSQGWTGANQPQHF
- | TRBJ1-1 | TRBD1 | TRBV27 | TGTGCCAGCAGTTCCACAGGGGTCCCCAGGGAAGCTTTCTTT | CASSSTGVPREAFF
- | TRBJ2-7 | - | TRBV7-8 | TGTGCCAGCAGCTTTATGAGGGACATCTTAGTCTTCGAGCAGTACTTC | CASSFMRDILVFEQYF
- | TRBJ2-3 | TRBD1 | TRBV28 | TGTGCCAGCAGGCTCCAGTGGGGACAGGCCACAGATACGCAGTATTTT | CASRLQWGQATDTQYF